This is a list of T cell receptor beta chains from one sample in a study of T-cell reconstitution after alpha-beta-depleted transplantation in children. TCRdb recomputed calls from the PCR reads with MiXCR, one row per CDR3 protein. The data contain approximately 400,000 distinct CDR3 sequences, approximately 10% of them singletons. Sample: PBMCs from the stem cell graft donor, taken from the stem cell graft. These receptor sequences come from a human donor who donated a stem cell graft to a child with acute myeloid leukemia. The CDR3 runs from the conserved cysteine through the conserved F or W. Fields, in order: V gene, D gene, J gene, clone size, CDR3 DNA, CDR3 protein. A D gene is named only where the DNA matches it firmly. Some rows mark clone size as missing; the rest say once, few, many or name a class of expanded clone.

TRBV13	NA	TRBJ1-4	few	TGTGCCAGCAGCTTAGCCCAACCGTCCGCAACTAATGAAAAACTGTTTTTT	CASSLAQPSATNEKLFF
TRBV20-1	TRBD1	TRBJ1-5	NA	TGCAGTGCTCGGGACAGGGGGCAGCCCCAGCATTTT	CSARDRGQPQHF
TRBV20-1	NA	TRBJ1-1	NA	TGCAGTGCTAATAACAGGGTTGGCACTGAAGCTTTCTTT	CSANNRVGTEAFF
TRBV7-3	NA	TRBJ1-1	few	TGTGCCAGCAGGACGACGGTGAACACTGAAGCTTTCTTT	CASRTTVNTEAFF
TRBV10-2	NA	TRBJ1-3	NA	TGCGCCAGCAGTGAGGCCCGCTCTGGAAACACCATATATTTT	CASSEARSGNTIYF
TRBV6-5	NA	TRBJ2-7	few	TGTGCCAGCAGTTCCAACAGAATAGCCTCCTACGAGCAGTACTTC	CASSSNRIASYEQYF
TRBV27	TRBD1	TRBJ1-4	many	TGTGCCAGCAGTCCGACAGGGACAACTAATGAAAAACTGTTTTTT	CASSPTGTTNEKLFF
TRBV3-1	NA	TRBJ1-4	few	TGTGCCAGCAGCCAAGGGCGGGGGGAGAAACTGTTTTTT	CASSQGRGEKLFF
TRBV20-1	NA	TRBJ2-3	few	TGCAGTGCTAGGACGACGGGAACGTGGGATACGCAGTATTTT	CSARTTGTWDTQYF
TRBV5-1	TRBD1	TRBJ2-3	few	TGCGCCAGCACCGACAGGGGGCATACAGATACGCAGTATTTT	CASTDRGHTDTQYF
TRBV29-1	NA	TRBJ1-1	few	TGCAGCGTTGTGGGACAAGGGCGTCGGAACACTGAAGCTTTCTTT	CSVVGQGRRNTEAFF
TRBV5-1	NA	TRBJ1-5	many	TGTGCCAGCAGTTTAGGACAGAGCAATCAGCCCCAGCATTTT	CASSLGQSNQPQHF
TRBV12-3/TRBV12-4	NA	TRBJ1-4	NA	TGTGCCAGCAGTCCCCCAGGGACAACTAATGAAAAACTGTTTTTT	CASSPPGTTNEKLFF
TRBV5-4	TRBD2	TRBJ2-3	few	TGTGCCAGCAGCGAGACTAGCGGGAGGAAAAGGCAGTATTTT	CASSETSGRKRQYF
TRBV7-9	NA	TRBJ2-5	many	TGTGCCAGCAGCTCAGGCCGGGCCAAACAAGAGACCCAGTACTTC	CASSSGRAKQETQYF
TRBV29-1	NA	TRBJ1-2	NA	TGCAGCGTTGAGAGGGGCGGCTATGGCTACACCTTC	CSVERGGYGYTF
TRBV5-1	TRBD1	TRBJ2-5	NA	TGCGCCAGCAGCTTGGGGGGACAGATTCAAGAGACCCAGTACTTC	CASSLGGQIQETQYF
TRBV20-1	TRBD1	TRBJ1-5	NA	TGCTGTGCTAGGGGTCGAGGGGCAGGGGGTTACAATCAGCCCCAGCATTTT	CCARGRGAGGYNQPQHF
TRBV10-2	NA	TRBJ1-2	many	TGCGCCAGCAGTTCCGGGACGGCGAACTATGGCTACACCTTC	CASSSGTANYGYTF
TRBV15	NA	TRBJ1-1	NA	TGTGCCACCAGCAGCCTCACTGAAGCTTTCTTT	CATSSLTEAFF
TRBV7-8	NA	TRBJ2-3	many	TGTGCCAGCAGCTTAGGACTTCCTAGCACAGATACGCAGTATTTT	CASSLGLPSTDTQYF
TRBV5-1	NA	TRBJ1-5	NA	TGCGCCAGCAGCGAGGGCTCCCGGGACAATCAGCCCCAGCATTTT	CASSEGSRDNQPQHF
TRBV5-5	TRBD2	TRBJ2-1	many	TGTGCCAGCAGCTTGTCGCTAGCGGGGGGTACTGATGAGCAGTTCTTC	CASSLSLAGGTDEQFF
TRBV6-5	TRBD1	TRBJ2-5	NA	TGTGCCAGCAGTTACGGGACAGGGCAGGGCGGAGAGACCCAGTACTTC	CASSYGTGQGGETQYF
TRBV6-4	NA	TRBJ1-1	few	TGTGCCAGCAGTGACAGGGACAACACTGAAGCTTTCTTT	CASSDRDNTEAFF
TRBV19	TRBD1	TRBJ1-5	few	TGTGCCAGTAGTACTACAGGGGGCTGGAGCAATCAGCCCCAGCATTTT	CASSTTGGWSNQPQHF
TRBV10-3	TRBD2	TRBJ2-3	few	TGTGCCATGCGAAGCGGGACGGGCACAGATACGCAGTATTTT	CAMRSGTGTDTQYF
TRBV29-1	NA	TRBJ1-2	NA	TGCAGCGCCGGGTCGGGTGGCTACACCTTC	CSAGSGGYTF
TRBV20-1	TRBD1	TRBJ2-7	many	TGCAGTGCTACTGACAGGGAATACGAGCAGTACTTC	CSATDREYEQYF
TRBV20-1	NA	TRBJ2-7	few	TGCAGTGCTAGAGATATCGGTTCCGGCGAGCAGTACTTC	CSARDIGSGEQYF
TRBV15	NA	TRBJ2-7	NA	TGTGCCACCAGCAGAGATCCGCGGCAATCCTACGAGCAGTACTTC	CATSRDPRQSYEQYF
TRBV20-1	TRBD1	TRBJ2-2	NA	TGCAGTGCTGCGCCCACCGGGACAGCGAACACCGGGGAGCTGTTTTTT	CSAAPTGTANTGELFF
TRBV30	TRBD1	TRBJ1-2	many	TGTGCCTGGAGTGCGGGGGCCAGGGGGAACTATGGCTACACCTTC	CAWSAGARGNYGYTF
TRBV6-2/TRBV6-3	TRBD2	TRBJ2-7	many	TGTGCCAGCAGGAAACTAGCGGATTACGAGCAGTACTTC	CASRKLADYEQYF
TRBV4-2	NA	TRBJ2-7	few	TGTGCCAGCAGCCAAGCCAGGGGTGAGGACGAGCAGTACTTC	CASSQARGEDEQYF
TRBV5-1	TRBD1	TRBJ2-1	NA	TGCGCCAGCCACCCCGGTGGTGCGACAGGGGGCAATGAGCAGTTCTTC	CASHPGGATGGNEQFF
TRBV20-1	NA	TRBJ2-2	many	TGCAGTGCGCCCCCGGGACCACGCGGGGAGCTGTTTTTT	CSAPPGPRGELFF
TRBV25-1	NA	TRBJ2-7	NA	TGTGCCAGCAGTGAATTCTACGACTCCTACGAGCAGTACTTC	CASSEFYDSYEQYF
TRBV4-1	NA	TRBJ2-1	NA	TGCGCCAGCAGCCAAGAGCCAGCGGACAGCAGCTCCTACAATGAGCAGTTCTTC	CASSQEPADSSSYNEQFF
TRBV5-6	TRBD1	TRBJ1-2	few	TGTGCCAGCAGCCCGGACCGGGACAGCTATGGCTACACCTTC	CASSPDRDSYGYTF
TRBV6-2/TRBV6-3	NA	TRBJ1-4	many	TGTGCCAGCAGCTACGACGGTCCGGGAAAACTGTTTTTT	CASSYDGPGKLFF
TRBV7-2	NA	TRBJ2-5	NA	TGTGCCAGCAGCCCAGGGACCGCCGCCCAGTACTTC	CASSPGTAAQYF
TRBV6-5	NA	TRBJ2-2	few	TGTGCCAGCACGGGGAGCACCGGGGAGCTGTTTTTT	CASTGSTGELFF
TRBV5-6	NA	TRBJ2-1	few	TGTGCCAGCAGCGAACTAGGACCTGAGCAGTTCTTC	CASSELGPEQFF
TRBV12-3/TRBV12-4	TRBD2	TRBJ2-3	few	TGTGCCAGCAGCGTGACTAGCGCCGACACAGATACGCAGTATTTT	CASSVTSADTDTQYF